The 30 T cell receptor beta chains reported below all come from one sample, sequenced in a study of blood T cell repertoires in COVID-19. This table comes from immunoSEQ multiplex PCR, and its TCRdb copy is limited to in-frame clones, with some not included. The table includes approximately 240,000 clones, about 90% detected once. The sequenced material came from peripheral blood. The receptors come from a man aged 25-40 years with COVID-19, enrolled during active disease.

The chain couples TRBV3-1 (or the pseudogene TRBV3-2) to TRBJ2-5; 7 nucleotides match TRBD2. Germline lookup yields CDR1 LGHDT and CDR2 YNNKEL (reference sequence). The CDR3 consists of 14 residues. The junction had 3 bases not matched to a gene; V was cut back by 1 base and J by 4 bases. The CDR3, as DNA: TGTGCCAGCAGCCAAGCGGGGGGTCTAGAGACCCAGTACTTC. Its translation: CASSQAGGLETQYF.

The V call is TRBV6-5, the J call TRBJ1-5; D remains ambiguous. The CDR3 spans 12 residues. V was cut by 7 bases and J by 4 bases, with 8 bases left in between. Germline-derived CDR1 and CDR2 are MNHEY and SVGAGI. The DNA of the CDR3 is TGTGCCAGCAAACGAGAGAATCAGCCCCAGCATTTT. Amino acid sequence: CASKRENQPQHF.

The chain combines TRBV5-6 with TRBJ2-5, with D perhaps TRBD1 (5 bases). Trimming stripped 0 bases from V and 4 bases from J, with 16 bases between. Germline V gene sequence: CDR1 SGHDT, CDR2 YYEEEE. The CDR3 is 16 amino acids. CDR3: CASSLAGQGGRETQYF. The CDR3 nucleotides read TGTGCCAGCAGCTTGGCCGGTCAGGGCGGTAGAGAGACCCAGTACTTC.

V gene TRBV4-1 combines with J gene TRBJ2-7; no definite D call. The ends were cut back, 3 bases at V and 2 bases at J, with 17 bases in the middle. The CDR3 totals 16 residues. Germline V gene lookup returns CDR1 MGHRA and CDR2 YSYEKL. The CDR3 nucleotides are TGCGCCAGCAGCCAGCTGCAAAGTGGCATCCCCTACGAGCAGTACTTC. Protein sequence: CASSQLQSGIPYEQYF.

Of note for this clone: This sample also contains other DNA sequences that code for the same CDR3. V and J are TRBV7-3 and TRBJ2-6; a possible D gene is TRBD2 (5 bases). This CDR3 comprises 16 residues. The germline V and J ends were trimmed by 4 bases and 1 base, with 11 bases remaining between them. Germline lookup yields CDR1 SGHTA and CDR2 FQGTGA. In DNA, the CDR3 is TGTGCCAGCAGCTACCCGAGAGGGTCTGGGGCCAACGTCCTGACTTTC. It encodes CASSYPRGSGANVLTF.

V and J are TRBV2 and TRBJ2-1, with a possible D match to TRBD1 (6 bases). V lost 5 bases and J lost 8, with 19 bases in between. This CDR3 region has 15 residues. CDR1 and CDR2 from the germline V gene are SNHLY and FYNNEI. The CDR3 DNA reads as TGTGCCAGCAGTTCTCCTGGGGACAATTTTGATGAGCAGTTCTTC. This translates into CASSSPGDNFDEQFF.

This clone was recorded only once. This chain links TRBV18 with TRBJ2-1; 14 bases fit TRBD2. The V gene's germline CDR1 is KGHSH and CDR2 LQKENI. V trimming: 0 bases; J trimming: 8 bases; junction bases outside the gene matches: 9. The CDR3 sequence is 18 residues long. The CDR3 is CASSPPGATSGGAHEQFF. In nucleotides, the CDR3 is TGTGCCAGCTCACCACCTGGGGCGACTAGCGGGGGGGCGCATGAGCAGTTCTTC.

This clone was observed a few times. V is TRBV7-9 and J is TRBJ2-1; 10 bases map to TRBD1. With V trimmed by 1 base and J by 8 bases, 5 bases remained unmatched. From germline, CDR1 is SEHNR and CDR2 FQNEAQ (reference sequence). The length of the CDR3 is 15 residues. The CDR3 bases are TGTGCCAGCAGCTTAGGGACAGGGGGGCGCGATGAGCAGTTCTTC. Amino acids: CASSLGTGGRDEQFF.

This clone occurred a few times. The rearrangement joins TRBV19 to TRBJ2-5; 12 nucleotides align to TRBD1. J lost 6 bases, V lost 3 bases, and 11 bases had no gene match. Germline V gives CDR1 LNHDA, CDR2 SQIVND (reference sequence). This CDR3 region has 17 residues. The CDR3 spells CASSIGGQGQGAKTQYF. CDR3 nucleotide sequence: TGTGCCAGTAGTATCGGAGGTCAGGGACAGGGGGCGAAGACCCAGTACTTC.

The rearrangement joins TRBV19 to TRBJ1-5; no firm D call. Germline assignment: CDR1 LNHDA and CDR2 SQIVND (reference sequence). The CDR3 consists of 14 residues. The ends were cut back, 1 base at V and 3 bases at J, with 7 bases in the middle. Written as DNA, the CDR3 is TGTGCCAGTAGTATAGGTAATCTCAATCAGCCCCAGCATTTT. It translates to CASSIGNLNQPQHF. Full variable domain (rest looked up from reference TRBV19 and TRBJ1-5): DGGITQSPKYLFRKEGQNVTLSCEQNLNHDAMYWYRQDPGQGLRLIYYSQIVNDFQKGDIAEGYSVSREKKESFPLTVTSAQKNPTAFYLCASSIGNLNQPQHFGDGTRLSIL.

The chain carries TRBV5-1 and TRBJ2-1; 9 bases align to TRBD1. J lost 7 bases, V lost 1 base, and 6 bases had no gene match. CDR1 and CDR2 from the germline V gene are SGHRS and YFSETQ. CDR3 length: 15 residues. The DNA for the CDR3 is TGCGCCAGCAGCTTGTACAGGGGGCGCGGGAATGAGCAGTTCTTC. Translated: CASSLYRGRGNEQFF.

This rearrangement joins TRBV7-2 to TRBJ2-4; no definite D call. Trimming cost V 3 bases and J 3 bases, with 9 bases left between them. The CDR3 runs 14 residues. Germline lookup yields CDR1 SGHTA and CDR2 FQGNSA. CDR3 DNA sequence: TGTGCCAGCAGCTTGGATAGGAGCAAAAACATTCAGTACTTC. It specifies CASSLDRSKNIQYF.

The CDR3 reads CAISEGTGGKPQHF. The CDR3 bases are TGTGCCATCAGTGAAGGGACAGGAGGCAAGCCCCAGCATTTT. The chain has TRBV10-3 and TRBJ1-5, with 8 bases fitting TRBD1. Germline loops: CDR1 ENHRY, CDR2 SYGVKD. J gave up 8 bases and V 3 bases, and 6 bases lay outside the gene matches. The CDR3 is made up of 14 amino acids.

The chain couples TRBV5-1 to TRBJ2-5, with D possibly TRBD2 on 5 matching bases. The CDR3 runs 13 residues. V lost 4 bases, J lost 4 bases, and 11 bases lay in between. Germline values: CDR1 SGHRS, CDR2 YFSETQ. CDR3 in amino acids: CASSEASIETQYF. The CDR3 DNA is TGCGCCAGCAGCGAGGCTAGCATAGAGACCCAGTACTTC.

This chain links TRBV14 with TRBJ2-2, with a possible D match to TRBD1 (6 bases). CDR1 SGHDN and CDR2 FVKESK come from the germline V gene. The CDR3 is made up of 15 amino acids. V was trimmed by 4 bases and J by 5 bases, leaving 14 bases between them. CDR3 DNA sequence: TGTGCCAGCAGCCGGCCAGGGGCCGAGACCGGGGAGCTGTTTTTT. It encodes CASSRPGAETGELFF. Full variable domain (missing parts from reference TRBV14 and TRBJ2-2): EAGVTQFPSHSVIEKGQTVTLRCDPISGHDNLYWYRRVMGKEIKFLLHFVKESKQDESGMPNNRFLAERTGGTYSTLKVQPAELEDSGVYFCASSRPGAETGELFFGEGSRLTVL.

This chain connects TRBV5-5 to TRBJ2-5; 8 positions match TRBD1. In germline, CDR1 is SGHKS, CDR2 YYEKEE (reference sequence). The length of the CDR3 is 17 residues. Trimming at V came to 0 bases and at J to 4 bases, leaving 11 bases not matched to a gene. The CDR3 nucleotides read TGTGCCAGCAGCTTGGGGCGGACAGGGCGGGGAAGAGAGACCCAGTACTTC. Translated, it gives CASSLGRTGRGRETQYF.

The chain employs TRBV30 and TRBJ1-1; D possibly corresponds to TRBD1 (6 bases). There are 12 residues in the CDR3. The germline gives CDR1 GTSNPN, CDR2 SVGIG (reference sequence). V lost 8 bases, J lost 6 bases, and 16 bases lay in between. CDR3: CAHTGSRAEAFF. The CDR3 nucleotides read TGTGCCCACACAGGGTCGAGGGCTGAAGCTTTCTTT.

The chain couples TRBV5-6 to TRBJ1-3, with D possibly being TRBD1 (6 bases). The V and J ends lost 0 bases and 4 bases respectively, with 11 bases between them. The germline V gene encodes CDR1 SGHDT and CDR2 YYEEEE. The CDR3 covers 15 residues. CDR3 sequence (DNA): TGTGCCAGCAGCTTGGGCCCAGGGGAAGGAAACACCATATATTTT. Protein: CASSLGPGEGNTIYF.

The CDR3 loop reads CASSLGGTGTYEQYF. The CDR3 nucleotides are TGTGCCAGCAGCCTCGGCGGGACAGGGACCTACGAGCAGTACTTC. The chain is built from TRBV6-5 and TRBJ2-7, with 9 positions matching TRBD1. V was clipped by 6 bases and J by 2 bases; unmatched bases: 8. The CDR3 has 15 amino acids. Germline V gene data show CDR1 as MNHEY and CDR2 as SVGAGI.

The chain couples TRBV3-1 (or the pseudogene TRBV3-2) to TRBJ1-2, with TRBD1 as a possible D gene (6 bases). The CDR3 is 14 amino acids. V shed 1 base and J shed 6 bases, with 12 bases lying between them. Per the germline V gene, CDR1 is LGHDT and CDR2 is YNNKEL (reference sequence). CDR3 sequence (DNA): TGTGCCAGCAGCCAAGTGTACAGGGACCATGGCTACACCTTC. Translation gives CASSQVYRDHGYTF.

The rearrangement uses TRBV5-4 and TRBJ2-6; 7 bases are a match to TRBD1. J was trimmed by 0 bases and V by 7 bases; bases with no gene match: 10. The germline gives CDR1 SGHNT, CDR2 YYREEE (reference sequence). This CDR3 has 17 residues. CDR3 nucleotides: TGTGCCAGCTATCGACAGGGAGAGAACTCTGGGGCCAACGTCCTGACTTTC. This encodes CASYRQGENSGANVLTF. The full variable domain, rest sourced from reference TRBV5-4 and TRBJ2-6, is ETGVTQSPTHLIKTRGQQVTLRCSSQSGHNTVSWYQQALGQGPQFIFQYYREEENGRGNFPPRFSGLQFPNYSSELNVNALELDDSALYLCASYRQGENSGANVLTFGAGSRLTVL.

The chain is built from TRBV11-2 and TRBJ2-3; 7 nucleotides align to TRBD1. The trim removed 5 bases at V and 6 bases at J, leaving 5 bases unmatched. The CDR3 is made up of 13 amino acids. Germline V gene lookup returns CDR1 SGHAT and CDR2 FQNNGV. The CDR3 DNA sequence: TGTGCCAGCAGCCCAACCAGGGGGGATACGCAGTATTTT. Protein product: CASSPTRGDTQYF. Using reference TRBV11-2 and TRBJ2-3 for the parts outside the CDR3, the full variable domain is EAGVAQSPRYKIIEKRQSVAFWCNPISGHATLYWYQQILGQGPKLLIQFQNNGVVDDSQLPKDRFSAERLKGVDSTLKIQPAKLEDSAVYLCASSPTRGDTQYFGPGTRLTVL.

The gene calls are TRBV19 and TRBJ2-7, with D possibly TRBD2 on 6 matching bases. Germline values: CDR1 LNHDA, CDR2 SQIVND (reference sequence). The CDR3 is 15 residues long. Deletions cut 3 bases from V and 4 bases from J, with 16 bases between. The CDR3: CASSIGYGGPYEQYF. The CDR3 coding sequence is TGTGCCAGTAGTATTGGCTACGGGGGACCATACGAGCAGTACTTC.

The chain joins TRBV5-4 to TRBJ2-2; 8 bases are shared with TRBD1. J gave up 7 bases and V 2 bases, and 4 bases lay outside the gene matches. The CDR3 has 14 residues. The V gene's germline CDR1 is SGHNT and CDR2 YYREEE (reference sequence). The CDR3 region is CASSFRGQGGELFF. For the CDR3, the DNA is TGTGCCAGCAGCTTCAGGGGGCAAGGCGGGGAGCTGTTTTTT.

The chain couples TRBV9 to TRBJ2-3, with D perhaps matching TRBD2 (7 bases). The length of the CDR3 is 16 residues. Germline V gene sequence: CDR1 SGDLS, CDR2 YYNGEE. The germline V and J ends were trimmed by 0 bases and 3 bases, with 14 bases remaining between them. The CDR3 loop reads CASSVAPGGRTDTQYF. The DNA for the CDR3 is TGTGCCAGCAGCGTAGCTCCGGGGGGCCGTACAGATACGCAGTATTTT.

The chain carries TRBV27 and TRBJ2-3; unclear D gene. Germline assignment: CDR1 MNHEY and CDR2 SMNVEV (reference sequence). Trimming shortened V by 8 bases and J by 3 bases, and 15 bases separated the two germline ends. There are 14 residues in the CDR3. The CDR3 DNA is TGTGCCAGCCCTCCTATTTGTCGAACAGATACGCAGTATTTT. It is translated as CASPPICRTDTQYF.

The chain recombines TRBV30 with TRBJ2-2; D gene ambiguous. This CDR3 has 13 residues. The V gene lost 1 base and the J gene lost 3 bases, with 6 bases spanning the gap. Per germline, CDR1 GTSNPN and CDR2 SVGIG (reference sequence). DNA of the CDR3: TGTGCCTGGAGTGGGGCCCACACCGGGGAGCTGTTTTTT. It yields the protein CAWSGAHTGELFF.

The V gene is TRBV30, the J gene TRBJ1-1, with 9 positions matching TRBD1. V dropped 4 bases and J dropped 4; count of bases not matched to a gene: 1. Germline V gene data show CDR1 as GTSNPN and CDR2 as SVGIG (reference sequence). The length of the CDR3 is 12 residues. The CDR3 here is CAWTQGATEAFF. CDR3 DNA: TGTGCCTGGACACAGGGGGCCACTGAAGCTTTCTTT.

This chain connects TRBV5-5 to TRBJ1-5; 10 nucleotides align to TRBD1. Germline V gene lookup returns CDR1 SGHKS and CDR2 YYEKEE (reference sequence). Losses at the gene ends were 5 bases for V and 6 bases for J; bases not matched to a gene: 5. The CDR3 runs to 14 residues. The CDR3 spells CASRRDRGSQPQHF. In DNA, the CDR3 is TGTGCCAGCAGACGGGACAGGGGAAGTCAGCCCCAGCATTTT.

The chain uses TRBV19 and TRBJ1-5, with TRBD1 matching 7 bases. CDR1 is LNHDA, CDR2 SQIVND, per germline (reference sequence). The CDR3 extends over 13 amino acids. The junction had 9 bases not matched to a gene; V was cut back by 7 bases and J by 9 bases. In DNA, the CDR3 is TGTGCCAGTAATCGTGGAGGGGGCACGCCCCAGCATTTT. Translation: CASNRGGGTPQHF.